The T cell receptor (beta chain) under discussion was sequenced for a study of T-cell memory formation after mild COVID-19. cDNA libraries for TCR alpha and TCR beta, carrying sample barcodes and UMIs, came from 5'RACE with constant-segment primers. MiXCR, applied by TCRdb to the 5' RACE reads, yields one record per CDR3 protein. The sample yields about 260,000 distinct CDR3 sequences, roughly a sixth seen once. Trimming removed 6 bases from V and 6 bases from J; junction bases left unmatched: 7. This CDR3 spans 14 amino acids. As regards this clonotype: Its target is not known.

Study observations and caveats: A second wave expanding day 15 to 37 was CD4+-biased; contracting clones were balanced. The CD4+ clones that contracted clustered mainly within CM and EM, and the CD8+ clones concentrated in EMRA.

V usage is TRBV12-3 or TRBV12-4 and J usage is TRBJ1-2; the match to TRBD1 covers 10 bases. The sample taken for sequencing was PBMCs or a T cell subset sorted from them (not recorded which). The TCR was taken from a man aged 18 to 30 who had mild COVID-19 (a few samples of this study predate the infection). Cell type and time point are not known. CDR3 nucleotides: TGTGCCAGCAGATTGGGACAGGGGACGGATGGCTACACCTTC. Protein: CASRLGQGTDGYTF.